These 32 T cell receptor beta chains were all obtained from the same sample, sequenced in a study of cytomegalovirus exposure and HLA in healthy donors. Vbeta (60) and Jbeta (13) primers were used in the PCR. Libraries were prepared by immunoSEQ multiplex PCR; TCRdb keeps only in-frame clonotypes and omits some of them. The sample holds 200,000 to 250,000 clones, about 80% seen once. The sequencing sample was made of PBMCs. The source is a man aged 18 to 29 in good health and CMV-seronegative.

The chain recombines TRBV5-1 with TRBJ2-5; TRBD1 matches 10 bases. The V gene end was trimmed by 3 bases and the J gene end by 6 bases; junction bases not matched to a gene: 11. The CDR3 sequence is 16 residues long. Germline CDR1 is SGHRS and CDR2 is YFSETQ. DNA of the CDR3: TGCGCCAGCAGCTCTGTACCCGGGACAGGGGAGAAGACCCAGTACTTC. This translates into CASSSVPGTGEKTQYF.

This clone was observed once. CDR3 protein: CSVERQSEGYTF. CDR3 DNA: TGCAGCGTTGAAAGACAGTCGGAAGGCTACACCTTC. The chain joins TRBV29-1 to TRBJ1-2, with D tentatively TRBD1 (5 bases). Germline V gene lookup returns CDR1 SQVTM and CDR2 ANQGSEA. The length of the CDR3 is 12 residues. Trimming cost V 2 bases and J 8 bases, with 12 bases left between them.

This chain joins TRBV7-9 and TRBJ2-5, with 13 bases that match TRBD2. Per the germline V gene, CDR1 is SEHNR and CDR2 is FQNEAQ (reference sequence). V was pared by 3 bases and J by 3 bases, with 4 bases of the junction left unmatched. The CDR3 loop spans 16 amino acids. The CDR3 region has the DNA TGTGCCAGCAGCTTGGATGGACTAGCGGGAGAAGAGACCCAGTACTTC. It encodes CASSLDGLAGEETQYF.

The V call is TRBV5-1, the J call TRBJ2-5, with 11 bases matching TRBD1. From germline, CDR1 is SGHRS and CDR2 YFSETQ. V shed 6 bases, J shed 5 bases, and the junction held 9 bases outside the gene matches. The CDR3 runs 15 residues. The DNA for the CDR3 is TGCGCCAGCACCACGAGGACAGGGGGCACCGAGACCCAGTACTTC. Residues: CASTTRTGGTETQYF.

The count of this clone is one. The chain recombines TRBV28 with TRBJ2-5, with TRBD1 matching 9 bases. The end of the DNA fits TRBJ2-7 better, so the J call may be wrong. Germline CDR1 is MDHEN and CDR2 is SYDVKM. The CDR3 totals 14 residues. The CDR3 is CASSLRDRESEQYF. DNA of the CDR3: TGTGCCAGCAGCCTCCGGGACAGGGAAAGCGAGCAGTACTTC.

This chain links TRBV15 with TRBJ2-7, with D possibly TRBD2 on 7 matching bases. V dropped 4 bases and J dropped 3 bases, with 19 bases sitting between them. The germline V gene encodes CDR1 LNHNV and CDR2 YYDKDF (reference sequence). The CDR3 totals 16 residues. In DNA form, the CDR3 reads TGTGCCACCAGCACCCCTACCGGGGGGCGTCACTACGAGCAGTACTTC. Translation: CATSTPTGGRHYEQYF. Filled out from reference TRBV15 and TRBJ2-7, the complete variable domain reads DAMVIQNPRYQVTQFGKPVTLSCSQTLNHNVMYWYQQKSSQAPKLLFHYYDKDFNNEADTPDNFQSRRPNTSFCFLDIRSPGLGDTAMYLCATSTPTGGRHYEQYFGPGTRLTVT.

The CDR3 sequence: CASSPQVVSTDTQYF. The CDR3 bases are TGCGCCAGCAGCCCACAGGTTGTTAGCACAGATACGCAGTATTTT. The chain is built from TRBV5-1 and TRBJ2-3; the D gene is possibly TRBD1 (5 bases). V lost 4 bases, J lost 0 bases, and 12 bases lay in between. Germline V gene sequence: CDR1 SGHRS, CDR2 YFSETQ. The CDR3 totals 15 residues. The complete variable domain, with remaining parts taken from reference TRBV5-1 and TRBJ2-3, reads KAGVTQTPRYLIKTRGQQVTLSCSPISGHRSVSWYQQTPGQGLQFLFEYFSETQRNKGNFPGRFSGRQFSNSRSEMNVSTLELGDSALYLCASSPQVVSTDTQYFGPGTRLTVL.

The chain links TRBV5-1 to TRBJ2-7; D is perhaps TRBD1 (6 bases). CDR3 size: 14 residues. Germline-derived CDR1 and CDR2 are SGHRS and YFSETQ. Trimming cost V 3 bases and J 3 bases, with 13 bases left between them. Here the CDR3 reads CASSWTARDYEQYF. CDR3 DNA: TGCGCCAGCAGCTGGACAGCGCGAGACTACGAGCAGTACTTC.

This chain uses TRBV18 with TRBJ2-7; D is unclear. The CDR3 runs 12 residues. Germline loops: CDR1 KGHSH, CDR2 LQKENI. V dropped 4 bases and J dropped 2 bases, with 6 bases sitting between them. This CDR3 reads CASSHSTYEQYF. In DNA, the CDR3 is TGTGCCAGCTCACACAGTACCTACGAGCAGTACTTC. Full variable domain (rest looked up from reference TRBV18 and TRBJ2-7): NAGVMQNPRHLVRRRGQEARLRCSPMKGHSHVYWYRQLPEEGLKFMVYLQKENIIDESGMPKERFSAEFPKEGPSILRIQQVVRGDSAAYFCASSHSTYEQYFGPGTRLTVT.

The chain carries TRBV19 and TRBJ1-2, with TRBD1 matching over 10 bases. The length of the CDR3 is 14 residues. Germline CDR1 LNHDA, CDR2 SQIVND (reference sequence). V shed 8 bases and J 6 bases; nucleotides not matched to a gene: 9. The CDR3 DNA follows: TGTGCCAGTGGTGAACGACAGGGGGCGGATGGCTACACCTTC. Amino acids: CASGERQGADGYTF.

The V and J genes are TRBV2 and TRBJ1-4; 9 bases are shared with TRBD1. V gave up 4 bases and J gave up 8 bases; unmatched junction bases: 5. Germline-derived CDR1 and CDR2 are SNHLY and FYNNEI. This CDR3 is built from 14 residues. This CDR3 is CASSGGTGGEKLFF. In DNA form, the CDR3 reads TGTGCCAGCAGTGGGGGAACAGGGGGCGAAAAACTGTTTTTT.

J is TRBJ1-2 and V is TRBV19, with a weak D call TRBD1 (6 bases). Germline V CDR1 and CDR2: LNHDA, SQIVND (reference sequence). Trimming removed 7 bases at V and 4 bases at J, with 16 bases between. The CDR3 has 14 amino acids. CDR3 sequence (DNA): TGTGCCAGTACCCTTCAGGGGTATAGCTATGGCTACACCTTC. Translating gives CASTLQGYSYGYTF.

The chain employs TRBV7-3 and TRBJ1-1, with 7 bases identical to TRBD1. After removal of 5 bases from V and 1 base from J, the junction contained 1 base not matched to a gene. The CDR3 has 13 amino acids. The V gene's germline CDR1 is SGHTA and CDR2 FQGTGA. The CDR3 DNA sequence: TGTGCCAGCAGCAGACAGGGGAACACTGAAGCTTTCTTT. Protein sequence: CASSRQGNTEAFF. Combining the CDR3 with reference TRBV7-3 and TRBJ1-1 gives the whole variable domain GAGVSQTPSNKVTEKGKYVELRCDPISGHTALYWYRQSLGQGPEFLIYFQGTGAADDSGLPNDRFFAVRPEGSVSTLKIQRTERGDSAVYLCASSRQGNTEAFFGQGTRLTVV.

This clone was detected a few times. The gene calls are TRBV18 and TRBJ1-1; 9 nucleotides align to TRBD1. There are 17 residues in the CDR3. V lost 2 bases to trimming and J lost 2 bases; unmatched junction nucleotides: 9. Germline V gene sequence: CDR1 KGHSH, CDR2 LQKENI. CDR3 sequence reads: CASSPRSLTGGNTEAFF. CDR3 sequence (DNA): TGTGCCAGCTCACCAAGAAGCTTGACAGGGGGAAACACTGAAGCTTTCTTT.

The V call is TRBV21-1, the J call TRBJ2-7; the table's D gene call, TRBD2, was not cross checked with the DNA. TRBV21-1 is tagged as a pseudogene. The CDR3 has 17 amino acids. CDR3 nucleotide sequence: TGTGCCAGCAGCAAAGCGGGTTCGAGCGGGAGACCCCACGAGCAGTACTTC. Amino acids: CASSKAGSSGRPHEQYF.

This chain connects TRBV13 to TRBJ2-1; 7 bases agree with TRBD2. The CDR3 runs 16 residues. The V gene end was trimmed by 5 bases and the J gene end by 0 bases; junction bases not matched to a gene: 7. The V gene's germline CDR1 is PRHDT and CDR2 FYEKMQ (reference sequence). DNA of the CDR3: TGTGCCAGCAGCCCTGTAAGCGGGAACTCCTACAATGAGCAGTTCTTC. Protein product: CASSPVSGNSYNEQFF.

The sample holds one count of this clone. CDR3 residues: CASSPGQGANYGYTF. The CDR3 nucleotides are TGTGCCAGCAGCCCCGGACAGGGGGCTAACTATGGCTACACCTTC. This chain links TRBV7-3 with TRBJ1-2, with TRBD1 identical over 10 bases. The trim removed 5 bases at V and 0 bases at J, leaving 3 bases unmatched. The CDR3 is made up of 15 amino acids. Germline lookup yields CDR1 SGHTA and CDR2 FQGTGA.

This rearrangement joins TRBV30 to TRBJ2-1; possibly TRBD1 for D (5 bases). V lost 0 bases and J lost 7, with 22 bases in between. The germline gives CDR1 GTSNPN, CDR2 SVGIG (reference sequence). The length of the CDR3 is 17 residues. The CDR3 loop reads CAWSVPDSFILGNEQFF. CDR3 nucleotide sequence: TGTGCCTGGAGTGTACCAGACAGTTTTATTTTGGGGAATGAGCAGTTCTTC.

V gene TRBV4-1 combines with J gene TRBJ1-2; D is perhaps TRBD1 (5 bases). This CDR3 comprises 14 residues. Germline CDR1 is MGHRA and CDR2 is YSYEKL. Trimming took 0 bases from V and 5 from J, leaving 10 bases between them. This CDR3 reads CASSQELQVYGYTF. The CDR3 region has the DNA TGCGCCAGCAGCCAAGAGTTACAGGTTTATGGCTACACCTTC.

V gene TRBV5-1 combines with J gene TRBJ2-5; maybe TRBD2 (6 bases). Germline V lookup: CDR1 SGHRS, CDR2 YFSETQ. This CDR3 spans 15 amino acids. V lost 9 bases to trimming and J lost 5 bases, with 23 bases between them. The CDR3 loop is CATSSGASTGETQYF. The CDR3 nucleotides are TGCGCCACCTCGTCGGGAGCTTCAACTGGGGAGACCCAGTACTTC.

This sequence joins TRBV7-3 and TRBJ1-1, with 7 nucleotides matching TRBD1. V lost 5 bases, J lost 7 bases, and 7 bases stayed unmatched. CDR3 length: 13 residues. Per germline, CDR1 SGHTA and CDR2 FQGTGA. CDR3 sequence: CASSQNGQDEAFF. Here the CDR3 DNA reads TGTGCCAGCAGCCAAAATGGACAGGATGAAGCTTTCTTT. Full variable domain (missing parts from reference TRBV7-3 and TRBJ1-1): GAGVSQTPSNKVTEKGKYVELRCDPISGHTALYWYRQSLGQGPEFLIYFQGTGAADDSGLPNDRFFAVRPEGSVSTLKIQRTERGDSAVYLCASSQNGQDEAFFGQGTRLTVV.

The V call is TRBV5-8, the J call TRBJ2-1; TRBD2 agrees at 11 bases. The length of the CDR3 is 16 residues. Germline loops: CDR1 SGHTS, CDR2 YDEGEE. J gave up 4 bases and V 0 bases, and 3 bases lay outside the gene matches. The CDR3 region has the DNA TGTGCCAGCAGCTTGGCCGGGACTAGCGGATACAATGAGCAGTTCTTC. It yields the protein CASSLAGTSGYNEQFF.

V is TRBV21-1 and J is TRBJ2-7; the table's D gene call, TRBD1, was not cross checked with the DNA. TRBV21-1 counts as a pseudogene. The CDR3 consists of 16 residues. The CDR3 is CASSKVGRDRTYEQYF. The CDR3 DNA reads TGTGCCAGCAGCAAAGTGGGCCGGGACAGGACCTACGAGCAGTACTTC.

The V call is TRBV4-1, the J call TRBJ1-2; D possibly corresponds to TRBD1 (5 bases). Germline-derived CDR1 and CDR2 are MGHRA and YSYEKL. The CDR3 is 15 residues long. The V end lost 2 bases, the J end lost 6 bases, and 16 bases lay between the germline ends. Written as DNA, the CDR3 is TGCGCCAGCAGCCAATCGGGGGTGAAGTTGGATGGCTACACCTTC. It codes for CASSQSGVKLDGYTF.

The genes are TRBV6-5 and TRBJ1-1; D ambiguous. The CDR3 length is 13 residues. The germline CDR1 and CDR2 sequences are MNHEY and SVGAGI. V lost 2 bases to trimming and J lost 2 bases, with 6 bases between them. The CDR3 spells CASSYRLNTEAFF. CDR3 nucleotide sequence: TGTGCCAGCAGTTACCGTCTTAACACTGAAGCTTTCTTT.

This chain uses TRBV7-6 with TRBJ1-5; TRBD1 agrees at 9 bases. The CDR3 covers 13 residues. The trim removed 4 bases at V and 5 bases at J, leaving 0 bases unmatched. Per germline, CDR1 SGHVS and CDR2 FNYEAQ. This chain's CDR3 is CASSWDRDQPQHF. CDR3 coding DNA: TGTGCCAGCAGCTGGGACAGGGATCAGCCCCAGCATTTT.

This clone was seen a few times. This chain connects TRBV29-1 to TRBJ2-5; no definite D call. CDR3 size: 13 residues. CDR1 is SQVTM and CDR2 is ANQGSEA in the germline V gene. Trimming pared 5 bases from V and 2 bases from J, leaving 12 bases between. The CDR3 DNA is TGCAGCGTTAGAGGCGGTCTTCAAGAGACCCAGTACTTC. As protein: CSVRGGLQETQYF.

The V gene is TRBV2, the J gene TRBJ1-2, with D unresolved. V gave up 8 bases and J gave up 0 bases, with 16 bases separating them. Germline assignment: CDR1 SNHLY and CDR2 FYNNEI. This CDR3 comprises 15 residues. The chain's CDR3 is CASGRAANPNYGYTF. DNA of the CDR3: TGTGCCAGCGGGAGGGCAGCTAACCCTAACTATGGCTACACCTTC.

The CDR3 reads CASSPLTSGSAISTDTQYF. DNA of the CDR3: TGTGCCAGCAGTCCTCTGACTAGCGGGAGCGCAATCAGCACAGATACGCAGTATTTT. The chain couples TRBV27 to TRBJ2-3, with 12 positions matching TRBD2. Trimming removed 5 bases from V and 0 bases from J; junction bases left unmatched: 12. The CDR3 runs 19 residues. Germline assignment: CDR1 MNHEY and CDR2 SMNVEV (reference sequence).

V and J are TRBV4-1 and TRBJ2-3; TRBD2 is a possible D gene (5 bases). The CDR3 covers 15 residues. The V gene's germline CDR1 is MGHRA and CDR2 YSYEKL. Trimming removed 1 base from V and 1 base from J, with 9 bases in between. CDR3 nucleotides: TGCGCCAGCAGCCAAGGGGAGATCGGCACAGATACGCAGTATTTT. This gives the protein CASSQGEIGTDTQYF.

This clone was seen a handful of times. The rearrangement uses TRBV7-9 and TRBJ1-1, with 9 bases that match TRBD1. Trimming took 8 bases from V and 3 from J; bases not matched to a gene: 4. The CDR3 totals 13 residues. The germline V gene encodes CDR1 SEHNR and CDR2 FQNEAQ (reference sequence). CDR3 in DNA: TGTGCCAGCGTCACAGGGGGCTACACTGAAGCTTTCTTT. Translated: CASVTGGYTEAFF.

In its sample, this clone was seen once. This chain's CDR3 is CASSLGTTRYEQYF. Written as DNA, the CDR3 is TGTGCCAGCAGTTTGGGGACTACTCGCTACGAGCAGTACTTC. The gene calls are TRBV28 and TRBJ2-7, with 7 bases fitting TRBD2. Germline-derived CDR1 and CDR2 are MDHEN and SYDVKM. The CDR3 extends over 14 amino acids. With V trimmed by 3 bases and J by 3 bases, 5 bases remained unmatched. The variable domain in full, with the rest retrieved from reference TRBV28 and TRBJ2-7, is DVKVTQSSRYLVKRTGEKVFLECVQDMDHENMFWYRQDPGLGLRLIYFSYDVKMKEKGDIPEGYSVSREKKERFSLILESASTNQTSMYLCASSLGTTRYEQYFGPGTRLTVT.